This T cell receptor (beta chain) was recorded in a study of T cells in Graves' hyperthyroidism and ophthalmopathy. A Clinical Activity Score of at least 3, a NOSPECS grade of at least 4 and a duration under 3 months were recorded in the ophthalmopathy patients. Diagnoses were established using clinical symptoms, serum thyroxine and TRAb, thyroid ultrasound and orbital computed tomography. PBMCs were obtained from 9 to 10 ml fresh peripheral blood. It was RNA transcripts that yielded the amplified TCR beta CDR3 regions. Carried out on the TCR CDR3, a first-round RT-PCR used the HTBI primer set. TCRdb passed the multiplex PCR reads through MiXCR, listing each CDR3 protein once. The data contain about 520,000 distinct CDR3 sequences, approximately 25% of them singletons. The CDR3 extends over 14 amino acids. In germline, CDR1 is GTSNPN, CDR2 SVGIG (reference sequence). Unmatched junction bases numbered 6, after V lost 1 base and J lost 4 bases.

Sequencing was performed on blood. This sequence originates from a woman younger than 45 with Graves' ophthalmopathy. The chain has TRBV30 and TRBJ2-7, with 8 bases aligning to TRBD1. In DNA form, the CDR3 reads TGTGCCTGGAGTGGTAAGGACAGGGAGTACGAGCAGTACTTC. This gives the protein CAWSGKDREYEQYF. Based on the CDR3 plus reference TRBV30 and TRBJ2-7, the full variable domain is SQTIHQWPATLVQPVGSPLSLECTVEGTSNPNLYWYRQAAGRGLQLLFYSVGIGQISSEVPQNLSASRPQDRQFILSSKKLLLSDSGFYLCAWSGKDREYEQYFGPGTRLTVT.